This section outlines one TCR beta chain sequence together with its context. The antigen remains undetermined. Individuals selected for sequencing had exhibited CD8+CD57+ cell expansion on flow cytometry. In all patients, the disease was severe acquired aplastic anemia. Researchers used genomic DNA as the template to profile TCR beta VDJ and CDR3. TCRdb reanalysed the reads using MiXCR and keeps one entry per CDR3 protein. The table shows 220,000 or so distinct CDR3 sequences, with 55% to 65% occurring only once. The data originate from a study of CD8+CD57+ T cells in acquired aplastic anemia. Study outcomes and limitations: Patients and controls had in common 25 to 35 CD8+ CDR3 sequences.

The TCR sequence derives from a human donor with aplastic anemia. The sequenced sample was sorted CD4+, CD8+, or CD8+CD57+ T cells (not recorded which) from PBMCs.

CDR3 loop: CASSPGQLYNEQFF. CDR3 bases: TGTGCCAGCAGCCCAGGACAGCTTTACAATGAGCAGTTCTTC. The J gene is TRBJ2-1, the V gene TRBV7-2, with D possibly matching TRBD1 (6 bases). Germline CDR1 is SGHTA and CDR2 is FQGNSA. Trimming removed 5 bases from V and 4 bases from J, with 12 bases in between. The length of the CDR3 is 14 residues.